Following are 23 T cell receptor beta chains from one sample sequenced in a study of shared clonotypes between healthy human individuals. Data came from immunoSEQ multiplex PCR; TCRdb stores just in-frame clones and leaves some out. The table has under 1,100,000 clones, roughly 74% seen once. Sequenced sample: memory CD4+ T cells from PBMCs. Subset indicated: CD45RA-negative fraction. These receptor sequences come from a young man in good health. Some clones in this sample may be carry-over from other donors' samples.

This clone was recorded a few times. This could be a read error, since a much larger clone is one nucleotide away. CDR3 bases: TGTGCCAGCCGGGACAGGGGTGAAAAACTGTTTTTT. This encodes CASRDRGEKLFF. This sequence joins TRBV6-5 and TRBJ1-4; 10 nucleotides match TRBD1. CDR1 is MNHEY, CDR2 SVGAGI, per germline. The CDR3 extends over 12 amino acids. Trimming removed 8 bases from V and 7 bases from J; junction bases left unmatched: 1.

V is TRBV27 and J is TRBJ1-1; weak D call: TRBD1 (5 bases). CDR1 and CDR2 (germline): MNHEY, SMNVEV (reference sequence). With 7 bases removed from V and 1 base from J, the gap between germline ends came to 13 bases. The CDR3 loop spans 14 amino acids. CDR3 DNA: TGTGCCAGCAAGAAGGGGCCTCCGAACACTGAAGCTTTCTTT. Translated: CASKKGPPNTEAFF.

This chain links TRBV5-4 with TRBJ2-7; a possible D gene is TRBD2 (6 bases). Trimming removed 4 bases from V and 0 bases from J, with 20 bases in between. The germline CDR1 and CDR2 sequences are SGHNT and YYREEE (reference sequence). The CDR3 is 17 amino acids. The CDR3 sequence is CASSPAGGTQSSYEQYF. CDR3 DNA: TGTGCCAGCAGCCCGGCTGGGGGGACTCAGAGCTCCTACGAGCAGTACTTC. The full variable domain, in which reference TRBV5-4 and TRBJ2-7 provide the parts outside the CDR3, is ETGVTQSPTHLIKTRGQQVTLRCSSQSGHNTVSWYQQALGQGPQFIFQYYREEENGRGNFPPRFSGLQFPNYSSELNVNALELDDSALYLCASSPAGGTQSSYEQYFGPGTRLTVT.

Worth noting for this clone: Since a far larger clone is one base different, this is likely a read error. This chain uses TRBV10-2 with TRBJ2-7; D call uncertain. The CDR3 contains 15 residues. Germline loops: CDR1 WSHSY, CDR2 SAAADI. Deletions cut 0 bases from V and 1 base from J, with 10 bases between. The chain's CDR3 is CASSESPARSYEQYF. The CDR3 region has the DNA TGCGCCAGCAGTGAGTCTCCGGCCAGATCCTACGAGCAGTACTTC.

CDR3: CASSFQDSSYEQYF. The CDR3 DNA is TGCGCCAGCAGTTTCCAGGACAGCTCCTACGAGCAGTACTTC. The chain links TRBV5-1 to TRBJ2-7; a possible D gene is TRBD1 (6 bases). Germline assignment: CDR1 SGHRS and CDR2 YFSETQ. The CDR3 spans 14 residues. Trimming took 5 bases from V and 0 from J, leaving 12 bases between them.

This clone was recorded at least ten times. The chain recombines TRBV6-1 with TRBJ1-1, with a weak D call TRBD1 (5 bases). Germline CDR1 MNHNS, CDR2 SASEGT. The CDR3 totals 13 residues. V was trimmed by 6 bases and J by 5 bases, leaving 13 bases between them. The CDR3 DNA sequence: TGTGCCAGCAGGGGCACAGGTTATACTGAAGCTTTCTTT. Translated: CASRGTGYTEAFF.

A single count supports this clone. The rearrangement joins TRBV29-1 to TRBJ2-1; TRBD2 might be the D (5 bases). V lost 4 bases, J lost 6 bases, and 13 bases lay in between. Germline V gene lookup returns CDR1 SQVTM and CDR2 ANQGSEA. This CDR3 region has 13 residues. CDR3 nucleotide sequence: TGCAGCGTTGTTCCTCAACGGGGCAATGAGCAGTTCTTC. Translation: CSVVPQRGNEQFF.

J is TRBJ1-5 and V is TRBV4-1; 9 bases agree with TRBD1. Germline V gives CDR1 MGHRA, CDR2 YSYEKL. The CDR3 runs 14 residues. V shed 4 bases, J shed 7 bases, and the junction held 5 bases outside the gene matches. CDR3 sequence reads: CASSLRTGGQPQHF. CDR3 DNA: TGCGCCAGCAGCCTAAGAACAGGGGGCCAGCCCCAGCATTTT.

This chain connects TRBV2 to TRBJ2-7; D may be TRBD2 (5 bases). The length of the CDR3 is 13 residues. CDR1 is SNHLY, CDR2 FYNNEI, per germline. V was pared by 0 bases and J by 7 bases, with 10 bases between. The DNA of the CDR3 is TGTGCCAGCAGTGAAGCATTGGGGAGAGAGCAGTACTTC. Protein sequence: CASSEALGREQYF. The whole variable domain, remainder taken from reference TRBV2 and TRBJ2-7, is EPEVTQTPSHQVTQMGQEVILRCVPISNHLYFYWYRQILGQKVEFLVSFYNNEISEKSEIFDDQFSVERPDGSNFTLKIRSTKLEDSAMYFCASSEALGREQYFGPGTRLTVT.

A few counts support this clone. The chain links TRBV6-1 to TRBJ1-4; weak D call: TRBD1 (5 bases). Germline CDR1 reads MNHNS; CDR2 reads SASEGT. V was clipped by 2 bases and J by 5 bases, with 12 bases between them. The CDR3 is 15 amino acids. The CDR3 coding sequence is TGTGCCAGCAGTGAACGGCAGGGCCCGAATGAAAAACTGTTTTTT. Amino acids: CASSERQGPNEKLFF.

In regard to this clone: Other DNA sequences in the sample encode the same CDR3. The V and J genes are TRBV28 and TRBJ1-2, with 11 bases matching TRBD1. The CDR3 is 14 residues long. The germline V gene has CDR1 MDHEN and CDR2 SYDVKM. V was clipped by 4 bases and J by 7 bases; unmatched bases: 5. The CDR3 region has the DNA TGTGCCAGCAGTTCATCCGGGACAGGGGGTGGCTACACCTTC. Translation: CASSSSGTGGGYTF.

The genes are TRBV6-5 and TRBJ2-3; TRBD2 might be the D (7 bases). Germline lookup yields CDR1 MNHEY and CDR2 SVGAGI. Trimming removed 7 bases at V and 2 bases at J, with 10 bases between. The CDR3 is 13 residues long. The CDR3 loop is CASTGGATDTQYF. In DNA form, the CDR3 reads TGTGCCAGCACTGGGGGGGCCACAGATACGCAGTATTTT.

The chain combines TRBV27 with TRBJ1-2, with 8 bases lining up with TRBD1. With 6 bases clipped from V and 7 bases from J, the junction kept 13 bases outside the gene matches. This CDR3 region has 15 residues. Germline V gene data show CDR1 as MNHEY and CDR2 as SMNVEV (reference sequence). The CDR3 DNA is TGTGCCAGCAGACTGACAGGGGATCGGGGCGCTGGCTACACCTTC. Amino acids: CASRLTGDRGAGYTF.

The chain has TRBV30 and TRBJ2-6; D perhaps matches TRBD1 (6 bases). Germline V CDR1 and CDR2: GTSNPN, SVGIG (reference sequence). V gave up 2 bases and J gave up 2 bases, with 13 bases separating them. The CDR3 loop spans 16 amino acids. CDR3 amino acids: CAWSSLGTPGANVLTF. CDR3 nucleotides: TGTGCCTGGAGTTCACTCGGGACACCTGGGGCCAACGTCCTGACTTTC.

Remarks on this clone: A much larger clone differs by one base, so this may be a read error. The genes are TRBV7-9 and TRBJ1-1, with TRBD1 matching over 10 bases. The J segment lost 5 bases and the V segment lost 5 bases, leaving 5 bases of the junction unmatched. The CDR3 has 14 residues. The germline gives CDR1 SEHNR, CDR2 FQNEAQ (reference sequence). Here the CDR3 DNA reads TGTGCCAGCAGCCAAGGACAGGGGGGGACTGAAGCTTTCTTT. It encodes CASSQGQGGTEAFF.

The chain employs TRBV4-1 and TRBJ2-7; 9 bases agree with TRBD1. CDR1 MGHRA and CDR2 YSYEKL come from the germline V gene. V was pared by 4 bases and J by 0 bases, with 13 bases of the junction left unmatched. This CDR3 is built from 18 residues. CDR3 nucleotide sequence: TGCGCCAGCAGCCCCCCTCCCGGACAGGGGTCCCTCTCCTACGAGCAGTACTTC. The encoded protein is CASSPPPGQGSLSYEQYF.

This chain connects TRBV29-1 to TRBJ2-2; TRBD1 aligns across 10 bases. V lost 2 bases, J lost 7 bases, and 7 bases stayed unmatched. In germline, CDR1 is SQVTM, CDR2 ANQGSEA. The CDR3 is made up of 15 amino acids. The CDR3 bases are TGCAGCGTTGAAAAGACAGGGGGCGTTGACGGGGAGCTGTTTTTT. As protein: CSVEKTGGVDGELFF.

V is TRBV5-1 and J is TRBJ1-2, with TRBD1 as a possible D gene (5 bases). The V end was cut by 3 bases, the J end by 6 bases, with 12 bases between. Per the germline V gene, CDR1 is SGHRS and CDR2 is YFSETQ. This CDR3 is 13 amino acids long. CDR3 in amino acids: CASSSGPGDGYTF. DNA for the CDR3: TGCGCCAGCAGCTCGGGTCCGGGGGATGGCTACACCTTC.

The chain combines TRBV28 with TRBJ1-2, with 8 bases fitting TRBD1. Germline CDR1 and CDR2: MDHEN and SYDVKM. Germline trimming cut 5 bases from V and 8 bases from J; bases unmatched to any gene: 16. The CDR3 sequence is 16 residues long. In DNA form, the CDR3 reads TGTGCCAGCAGTCTTGGGACAGGCCTCCCCTTGGGAGGCTACACCTTC. Encoded protein: CASSLGTGLPLGGYTF.

At least ten counts were recorded for this clone. The chain employs TRBV7-7 and TRBJ2-5, with TRBD2 identical over 11 bases. CDR1 and CDR2 (germline): SSHAT, FNYEAQ (reference sequence). Losses at the gene ends were 5 bases for V and 5 bases for J; bases not matched to a gene: 13. CDR3 size: 17 residues. CDR3 bases: TGTGCCAGCAGCGCCTCTCCCACTAGCGGGAGTTGGGAGACCCAGTACTTC. Protein: CASSASPTSGSWETQYF.

The rearrangement links TRBV7-8 to TRBJ2-7; tentative D call: TRBD1 (5 bases). Germline V gives CDR1 SGHVS, CDR2 FQNEAQ. Deletions cut 4 bases from V and 3 bases from J, with 16 bases between. This CDR3 is built from 15 residues. CDR3 sequence (DNA): TGTGCCAGCAGCTCCATCAAAGGGGCTCTCTACGAGCAGTACTTC. Translating it yields CASSSIKGALYEQYF.

With respect to this clone: A far bigger clonotype differs at one base, so this is likely a read error. This chain links TRBV2 with TRBJ1-2, with 9 bases lining up with TRBD1. Unmatched junction bases numbered 3, after V lost 5 bases and J lost 5 bases. The CDR3 length is 13 residues. Germline V gives CDR1 SNHLY, CDR2 FYNNEI. The CDR3 DNA is TGTGCCAGCAGTATAGGACAGGGGTATGGCTACACCTTC. Translated: CASSIGQGYGYTF.

Of note for this clone: Possible read error: a much larger clone is one base away. The chain couples TRBV5-1 to TRBJ2-2; 10 positions agree with TRBD1. CDR3 length: 17 amino acids. Trimming took 4 bases from V and 5 from J; bases not matched to a gene: 11. Germline CDR1 and CDR2: SGHRS and YFSETQ. This chain's CDR3 is CASSPNGPGQGTGELFF. The CDR3 nucleotides are TGCGCCAGCAGCCCAAATGGGCCGGGACAGGGGACCGGGGAGCTGTTTTTT. Drawing the rest from reference TRBV5-1 and TRBJ2-2, the complete variable domain is KAGVTQTPRYLIKTRGQQVTLSCSPISGHRSVSWYQQTPGQGLQFLFEYFSETQRNKGNFPGRFSGRQFSNSRSEMNVSTLELGDSALYLCASSPNGPGQGTGELFFGEGSRLTVL.